This passage covers 21 T cell receptor beta chains from one sample sequenced in a study of blood T cells in healthy people across ages. A J-beta primer mix and a sample-barcoded 5' primer were used in a second PCR of about 7 to 12 cycles. Each CDR3 protein gets one entry after TCRdb re-called the 5' RACE reads with MiXCR. The sample carries roughly 640,000 distinct CDR3 sequences, approximately 30% recorded once. The sequenced sample consisted of blood. Receptors were obtained from a woman over 75 in good health.

There are many counts of this clonotype. The chain links TRBV5-4 to TRBJ2-5; D remains unclear. V was pared by 0 bases and J by 4 bases, with 7 bases between. The length of the CDR3 is 13 residues. Germline assignment: CDR1 SGHNT and CDR2 YYREEE (reference sequence). The CDR3: CASSLESRETQYF. In DNA form, the CDR3 reads TGTGCCAGCAGCTTGGAGTCTAGAGAGACCCAGTACTTC.

This chain connects TRBV7-2 to TRBJ2-7; TRBD1 might be the D (6 bases). The germline CDR1 and CDR2 sequences are SGHTA and FQGNSA. The V gene lost 11 bases and the J gene lost 3 bases, with 17 bases spanning the gap. The CDR3 has 13 amino acids. The CDR3 sequence is CAGGAGAYYEQYF. In DNA, the CDR3 is TGTGCCGGCGGCGCAGGGGCCTACTACGAGCAGTACTTC.

V gene TRBV30 combines with J gene TRBJ2-7, with D perhaps matching TRBD1 (5 bases). CDR1 and CDR2 from the germline V gene are GTSNPN and SVGIG (reference sequence). Trimming left V 3 bases short and J 3 bases short, with 18 bases between. The CDR3 is 15 amino acids. CDR3 in amino acids: CAWRLGARINYEQYF. The DNA of the CDR3 is TGTGCCTGGAGGTTAGGGGCACGGATCAACTACGAGCAGTACTTC.

This clonotype occurred many times. The genes are TRBV12-3 or TRBV12-4 and TRBJ1-5; TRBD1 is a possible D gene (5 bases). The CDR3 runs 14 residues. The V and J ends lost 7 bases and 6 bases respectively, with 16 bases between them. The CDR3 is CASTLRGEGQPQHF. The CDR3 DNA follows: TGTGCCAGCACCCTCCGGGGGGAGGGTCAGCCCCAGCATTTT.

This clonotype has a count of ten or more. Here the CDR3 reads CASSGSTGVNSPLHF. Written as DNA, the CDR3 is TGTGCCAGCAGCGGCTCGACAGGGGTTAATTCACCCCTCCACTTT. The V gene is TRBV11-2, the J gene TRBJ1-6; 8 bases fit TRBD1. CDR3 length: 15 amino acids. V trimming: 5 bases; J trimming: 6 bases; junction bases outside the gene matches: 6. Germline CDR1 SGHAT, CDR2 FQNNGV.

Concerning this clonotype: Possible read error: a much larger clone is one base away. This chain uses TRBV7-3 with TRBJ2-5; 8 bases map to TRBD2. The germline V gene has CDR1 SGHTA and CDR2 FQGTGA. The CDR3 is 15 residues long. Trimming took 4 bases from V and 11 from J; bases not matched to a gene: 15. CDR3 sequence: CASSSRVAGMNEQYF. The CDR3 DNA sequence: TGTGCCAGCAGCTCCCGGGTAGCGGGGATGAATGAGCAGTACTTC.

The chain is built from TRBV7-2 and TRBJ1-2, with D maybe TRBD1 (5 bases). From germline, CDR1 is SGHTA and CDR2 FQGNSA. The CDR3 spans 13 residues. V was shortened by 5 bases and J by 8 bases, with 15 bases between the two germline ends. CDR3 DNA sequence: TGTGCCAGCAGCCCGACAGTGACGGAAGGCTACACCTTC. Residues: CASSPTVTEGYTF.

The table lists this clonotype with many counts. This chain joins TRBV7-2 and TRBJ2-1; 12 nucleotides agree with TRBD1. Germline V gene data show CDR1 as SGHTA and CDR2 as FQGNSA. This CDR3 spans 15 amino acids. V dropped 8 bases and J dropped 3; count of bases not matched to a gene: 5. The CDR3 here is CASQRDRGLYNEQFF. The CDR3 region has the DNA TGTGCCAGCCAAAGGGACAGGGGGCTCTACAATGAGCAGTTCTTC. Variable domain in full (rest from reference TRBV7-2 and TRBJ2-1): GAGVSQSPSNKVTEKGKDVELRCDPISGHTALYWYRQSLGQGLEFLIYFQGNSAPDKSGLPSDRFSAERTGGSVSTLTIQRTQQEDSAVYLCASQRDRGLYNEQFFGPGTRLTVL.

The J gene is TRBJ1-1, the V gene TRBV7-8; TRBD1 is a possible D gene (5 bases). Per the germline V gene, CDR1 is SGHVS and CDR2 is FQNEAQ. V was shortened by 4 bases and J by 0 bases, with 21 bases between the two germline ends. The CDR3 runs to 18 residues. In nucleotides, the CDR3 is TGTGCCAGCAGCTCCCCTAGAAGGGGAGGCACTATGAACACTGAAGCTTTCTTT. Protein product: CASSSPRRGGTMNTEAFF.

This clonotype has ten or more counts. The chain recombines TRBV9 with TRBJ2-1; 9 bases match TRBD1. This CDR3 is 15 amino acids long. V gave up 3 bases and J gave up 3 bases; unmatched junction bases: 4. The germline gives CDR1 SGDLS, CDR2 YYNGEE. In DNA form, the CDR3 reads TGTGCCAGCAGCGCCCGGGACAGGGACTACAATGAGCAGTTCTTC. Translated, it gives CASSARDRDYNEQFF.

This clonotype was detected ten times or more. The chain employs TRBV12-3 or TRBV12-4 and TRBJ1-1; 7 bases match TRBD1. The CDR3 is 15 amino acids. The trim removed 7 bases at V and 6 bases at J, leaving 14 bases unmatched. The CDR3 is CASTKGASGDSEAFF. Here the CDR3 DNA reads TGTGCCAGCACAAAGGGGGCGTCAGGGGATTCTGAAGCTTTCTTT.

The V and J genes are TRBV11-2 and TRBJ2-7; D unclear. This CDR3 comprises 13 residues. CDR1 and CDR2 (germline): SGHAT, FQNNGV. Trimming shortened V by 0 bases and J by 4 bases, and 7 bases separated the two germline ends. The CDR3 region has the DNA TGTGCCAGCAGCTTAGATCTCTTATACGAGCAGTACTTC. Translation gives CASSLDLLYEQYF.

Comment on this clonotype: The junction differs from germline at one of its ends, possibly a read error. The chain employs TRBV4-2 and TRBJ1-2; the D is unclear. CDR1 LGHNA and CDR2 YNFKEQ come from the germline V gene. CDR3 length: 15 residues. CDR3 sequence reads: CASGQEHLREYGYTF. The CDR3 DNA follows: TGTGCCAGCGGCCAAGAGCACCTTAGGGAGTATGGCTACACCTTC.

This clonotype was recorded a few times. A much larger clone is a single base away; this may be a read error. This chain links TRBV30 with TRBJ2-7, with 8 bases that match TRBD1. Germline assignment: CDR1 GTSNPN and CDR2 SVGIG (reference sequence). The V gene end was trimmed by 3 bases and the J gene end by 6 bases; junction bases not matched to a gene: 10. The CDR3 runs to 14 residues. In nucleotides, the CDR3 is TGTGCCTGGAGGGAGGGACAGGCCCGCGGCGAGCAGTACTTC. It is translated as CAWREGQARGEQYF.

This clonotype has just a few counts. It may be a read error: a sequence one base away is much more abundant. The V call is TRBV27, the J call TRBJ2-3; no clear D. The V end was cut by 8 bases, the J end by 4 bases, with 13 bases between. Germline CDR1 is MNHEY and CDR2 is SMNVEV (reference sequence). This CDR3 has 13 amino acids. This CDR3 reads CASGTFTADTQYF. The CDR3 nucleotides read TGTGCCAGCGGTACCTTTACCGCAGATACGCAGTATTTT.

This clonotype was observed at least ten times. This chain links TRBV4-1 with TRBJ2-1; TRBD1 might be the D (6 bases). This CDR3 spans 17 amino acids. Germline assignment: CDR1 MGHRA and CDR2 YSYEKL. Trimming removed 0 bases at V and 5 bases at J, with 17 bases between. CDR3 DNA: TGCGCCAGCAGCCAAGATATGGGGAGACAGGCAAACAATGAGCAGTTCTTC. It codes for CASSQDMGRQANNEQFF.

Of note for this clonotype: A read error may be the cause here, since a much bigger clone is one base away. The J gene is TRBJ2-1, the V gene TRBV12-3 or TRBV12-4; 9 positions agree with TRBD1. J lost 10 bases, V lost 1 base, and 8 bases had no gene match. The CDR3 sequence is 15 residues long. CDR3 DNA sequence: TGTGCCAGCAGTTTAGGGGGGACAGGGAAAGACGAGCAGTTCTTC. Its translation: CASSLGGTGKDEQFF.

The chain uses TRBV2 and TRBJ2-7, with 10 bases identical to TRBD1. With V trimmed by 8 bases and J by 7 bases, 8 bases remained unmatched. The germline gives CDR1 SNHLY, CDR2 FYNNEI. The CDR3 length is 13 residues. CDR3 DNA: TGTGCCAGCCTAGGACAGGGGGATGATGAGCAGTACTTC. It specifies CASLGQGDDEQYF.

CDR3 protein: CSARSGAGELFF. The DNA for the CDR3 is TGCAGTGCTAGGTCCGGGGCCGGGGAGCTGTTTTTT. The chain joins TRBV20-1 to TRBJ2-2; TRBD2 might be the D (5 bases). V was pared by 3 bases and J by 6 bases, with 8 bases between. The CDR3 runs 12 residues. Germline V gene lookup returns CDR1 DFQATT and CDR2 SNEGSKA (reference sequence).

Notes on this clonotype: A single base separates this from a much larger clone, so it may be a read error. This chain links TRBV6-2 or TRBV6-3 with TRBJ1-2, with D uncertain. Between the trimmed V and J ends, which lost 10 bases and 8 bases, there was a span of 11 bases. The CDR3 has 10 residues. The germline V gene has CDR1 MNHEY and CDR2 SVGEGT. The CDR3 DNA sequence: TGTGCCACGGGCTGCGGCGGCTACACCTTC. This codes for CATGCGGYTF.

This clonotype has at least ten counts. The V call is TRBV6-6, the J call TRBJ1-3, with a tentative D call TRBD1 (6 bases). The CDR3 covers 14 residues. Trimming removed 6 bases from V and 4 bases from J, with 13 bases in between. In germline, CDR1 is MNHNY, CDR2 SVGAGI (reference sequence). DNA of the CDR3: TGTGCCAGCAGACAACAGGGCCGGGGAAACACCATATATTTT. Protein: CASRQQGRGNTIYF.